This T cell receptor beta chain is drawn from a study of T cell responses to AZD1222 COVID-19 vaccine. The V end was cut by 4 bases, the J end by 2 bases, with 15 bases between. Looked up from germline, CDR1 is SGHRS and CDR2 is YFSETQ. This CDR3 has 15 amino acids. Data came from immunoSEQ multiplex PCR; TCRdb stores just in-frame clones and leaves some out. The table has about 88,000 clones, about nine tenths seen once. Study results and limitations: White British donors predominated, females outnumbered males, and clonal diversity was possibly underestimated.

A remark on this clone: The antigen remains undetermined.

The sequences come from peripheral blood, collected on day 0 of AZD1222 vaccination. This chain joins TRBV5-1 and TRBJ1-2; the D is unclear. The TCR originated in an adult in good health. This chain's CDR3 is CASSNPVDFNYGYTF. The CDR3 DNA follows: TGCGCCAGCAGCAATCCCGTGGATTTCAACTATGGCTACACCTTC.